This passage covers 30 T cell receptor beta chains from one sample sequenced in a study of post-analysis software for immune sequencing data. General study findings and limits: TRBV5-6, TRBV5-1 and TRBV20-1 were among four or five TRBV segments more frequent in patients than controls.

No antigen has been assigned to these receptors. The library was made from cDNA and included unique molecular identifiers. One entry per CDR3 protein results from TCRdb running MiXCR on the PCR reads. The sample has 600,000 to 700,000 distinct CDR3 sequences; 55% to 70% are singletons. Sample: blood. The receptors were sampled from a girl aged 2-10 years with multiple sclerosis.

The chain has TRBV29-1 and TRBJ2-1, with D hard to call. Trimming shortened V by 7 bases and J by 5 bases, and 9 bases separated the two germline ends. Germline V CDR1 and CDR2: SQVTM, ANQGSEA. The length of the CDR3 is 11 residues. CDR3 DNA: TGCAGCGCCGGACGGAACAATGAGCAGTTCTTC. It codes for CSAGRNNEQFF.

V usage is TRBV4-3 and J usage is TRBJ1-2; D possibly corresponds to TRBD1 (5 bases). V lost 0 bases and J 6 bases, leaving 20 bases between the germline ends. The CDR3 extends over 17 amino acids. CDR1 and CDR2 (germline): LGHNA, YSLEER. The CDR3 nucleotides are TGCGCCAGCAGCCAAGATTTACCGGGGACGGTCGAGGATGGCTACACCTTC. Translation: CASSQDLPGTVEDGYTF.

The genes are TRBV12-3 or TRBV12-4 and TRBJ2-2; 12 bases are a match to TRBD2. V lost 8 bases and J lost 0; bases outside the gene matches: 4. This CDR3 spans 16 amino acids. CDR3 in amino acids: CASASGGAANTGELFF. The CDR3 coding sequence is TGTGCCAGCGCTAGCGGGGGGGCAGCGAACACCGGGGAGCTGTTTTTT.

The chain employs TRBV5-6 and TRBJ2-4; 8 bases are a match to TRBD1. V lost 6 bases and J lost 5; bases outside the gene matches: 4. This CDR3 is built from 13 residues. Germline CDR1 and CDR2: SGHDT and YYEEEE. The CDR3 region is CASNGQGENIQYF. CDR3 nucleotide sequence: TGTGCCAGCAACGGACAGGGTGAAAACATTCAGTACTTC. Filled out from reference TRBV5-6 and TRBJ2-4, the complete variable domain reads DAGVTQSPTHLIKTRGQQVTLRCSPKSGHDTVSWYQQALGQGPQFIFQYYEEEERQRGNFPDRFSGHQFPNYSSELNVNALLLGDSALYLCASNGQGENIQYFGAGTRLSVL.

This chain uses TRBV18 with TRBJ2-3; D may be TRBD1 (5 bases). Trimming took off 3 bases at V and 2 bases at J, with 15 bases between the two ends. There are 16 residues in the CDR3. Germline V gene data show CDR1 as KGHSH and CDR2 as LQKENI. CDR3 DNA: TGTGCCAGCTCACCCCTGCGAGACAGAAACACAGATACGCAGTATTTT. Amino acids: CASSPLRDRNTDTQYF.

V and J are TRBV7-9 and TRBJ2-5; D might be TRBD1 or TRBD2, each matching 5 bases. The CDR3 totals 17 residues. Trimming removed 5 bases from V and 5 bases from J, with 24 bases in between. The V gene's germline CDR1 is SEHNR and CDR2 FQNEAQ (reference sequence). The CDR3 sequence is CASSRGPPRDAAETQYF. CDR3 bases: TGTGCCAGCAGCCGGGGACCCCCACGGGACGCGGCGGAGACCCAGTACTTC.

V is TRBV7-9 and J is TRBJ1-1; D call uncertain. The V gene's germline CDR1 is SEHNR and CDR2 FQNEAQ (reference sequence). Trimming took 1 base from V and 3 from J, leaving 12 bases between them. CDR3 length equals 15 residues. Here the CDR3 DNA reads TGTGCCAGCAGCTTAGGTCGAGGTGTCGACACTGAAGCTTTCTTT. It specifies CASSLGRGVDTEAFF.

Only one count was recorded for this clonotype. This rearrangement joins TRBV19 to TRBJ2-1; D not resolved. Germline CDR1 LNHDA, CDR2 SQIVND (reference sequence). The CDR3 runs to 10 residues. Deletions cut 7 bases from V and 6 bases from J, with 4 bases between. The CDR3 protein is CASTSNEQFF. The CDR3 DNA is TGTGCCAGTACCTCCAATGAGCAGTTCTTC.

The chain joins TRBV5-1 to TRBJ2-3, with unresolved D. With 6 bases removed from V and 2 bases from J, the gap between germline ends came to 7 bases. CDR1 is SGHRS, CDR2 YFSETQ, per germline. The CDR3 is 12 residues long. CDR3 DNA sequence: TGCGCCAGCACGGCTAACACAGATACGCAGTATTTT. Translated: CASTANTDTQYF.

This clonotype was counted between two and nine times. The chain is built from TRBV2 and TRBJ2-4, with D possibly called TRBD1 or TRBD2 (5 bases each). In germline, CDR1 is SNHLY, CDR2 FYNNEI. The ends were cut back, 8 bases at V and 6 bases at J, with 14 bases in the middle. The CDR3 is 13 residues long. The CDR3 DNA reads TGTGCCAGCGGGGGTCGCGCGGGAAACATTCAGTACTTC. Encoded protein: CASGGRAGNIQYF.

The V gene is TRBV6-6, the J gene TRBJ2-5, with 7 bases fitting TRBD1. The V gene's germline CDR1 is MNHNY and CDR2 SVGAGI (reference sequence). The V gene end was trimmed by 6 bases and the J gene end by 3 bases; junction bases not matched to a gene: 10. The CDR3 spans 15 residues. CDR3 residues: CASRPYRDSEETQYF. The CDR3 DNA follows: TGTGCCAGCAGACCCTACCGGGACAGTGAAGAGACCCAGTACTTC.

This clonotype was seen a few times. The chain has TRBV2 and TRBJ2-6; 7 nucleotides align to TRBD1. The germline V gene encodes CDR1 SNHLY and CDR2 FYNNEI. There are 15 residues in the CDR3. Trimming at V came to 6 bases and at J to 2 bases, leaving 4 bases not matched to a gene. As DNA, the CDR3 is TGTGCCAGCAGCGTTACAGGGGCTGGGGCCAACGTCCTGACTTTC. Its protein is CASSVTGAGANVLTF.

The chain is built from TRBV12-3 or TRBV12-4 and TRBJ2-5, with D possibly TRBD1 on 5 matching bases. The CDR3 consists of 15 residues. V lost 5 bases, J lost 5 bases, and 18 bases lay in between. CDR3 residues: CASSGDSGPRETQYF. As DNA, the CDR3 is TGTGCCAGCAGTGGAGACAGTGGACCGAGGGAGACCCAGTACTTC.

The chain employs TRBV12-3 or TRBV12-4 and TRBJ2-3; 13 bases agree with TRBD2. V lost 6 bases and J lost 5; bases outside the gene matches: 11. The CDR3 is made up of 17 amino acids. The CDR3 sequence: CASRDTSGRVVGDTQYF. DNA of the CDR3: TGTGCCAGCAGAGACACTAGCGGGAGGGTCGTCGGAGATACGCAGTATTTT.

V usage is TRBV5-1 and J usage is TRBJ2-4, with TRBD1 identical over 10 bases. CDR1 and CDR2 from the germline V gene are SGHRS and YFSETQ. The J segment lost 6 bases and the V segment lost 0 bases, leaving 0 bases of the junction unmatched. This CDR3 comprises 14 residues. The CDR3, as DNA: TGCGCCAGCAGCTTGGGGGACAGGGGAAACATTCAGTACTTC. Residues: CASSLGDRGNIQYF.

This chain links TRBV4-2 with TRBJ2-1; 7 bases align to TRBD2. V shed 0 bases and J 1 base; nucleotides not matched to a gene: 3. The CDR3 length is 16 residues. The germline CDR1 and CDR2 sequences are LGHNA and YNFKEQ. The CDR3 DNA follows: TGTGCCAGCAGCCAAGAACTAGCGTCTTCCTACAATGAGCAGTTCTTC. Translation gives CASSQELASSYNEQFF.

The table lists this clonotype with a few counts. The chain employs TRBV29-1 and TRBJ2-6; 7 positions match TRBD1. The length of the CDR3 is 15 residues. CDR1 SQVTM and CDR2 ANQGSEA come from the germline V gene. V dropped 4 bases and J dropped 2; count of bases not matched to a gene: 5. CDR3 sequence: CSVVVGGPGANVLTF. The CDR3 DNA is TGCAGCGTTGTGGTAGGGGGCCCTGGGGCCAACGTCCTGACTTTC.

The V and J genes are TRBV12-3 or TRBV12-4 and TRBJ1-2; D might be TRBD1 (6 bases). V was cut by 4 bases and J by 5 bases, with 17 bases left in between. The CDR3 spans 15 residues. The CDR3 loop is CASSSSTGTPYGYTF. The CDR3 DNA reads TGTGCCAGCAGTTCCTCTACAGGGACCCCTTATGGCTACACCTTC.

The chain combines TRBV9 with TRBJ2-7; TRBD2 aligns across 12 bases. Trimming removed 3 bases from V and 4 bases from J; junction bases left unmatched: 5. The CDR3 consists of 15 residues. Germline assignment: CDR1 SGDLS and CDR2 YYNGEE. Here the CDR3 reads CASSEALAGGYEQYF. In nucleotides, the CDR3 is TGTGCCAGCAGCGAGGCGCTAGCGGGGGGGTACGAGCAGTACTTC.

The CDR3 is CSARGRGAGYTF. The CDR3 DNA reads as TGCAGTGCTAGGGGTCGCGGGGCTGGCTACACCTTC. J is TRBJ1-2 and V is TRBV20-1; tentatively, D is TRBD1 (5 bases). The CDR3 runs 12 residues. Germline V gene sequence: CDR1 DFQATT, CDR2 SNEGSKA (reference sequence). V gave up 3 bases and J gave up 7 bases, with 12 bases separating them.

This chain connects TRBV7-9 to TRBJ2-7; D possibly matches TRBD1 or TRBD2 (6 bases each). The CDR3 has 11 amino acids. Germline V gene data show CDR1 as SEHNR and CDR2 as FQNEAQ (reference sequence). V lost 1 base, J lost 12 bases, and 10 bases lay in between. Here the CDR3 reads CASSLGPGAYF. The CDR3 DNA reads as TGTGCCAGCAGCTTAGGGCCGGGGGCGTACTTC.

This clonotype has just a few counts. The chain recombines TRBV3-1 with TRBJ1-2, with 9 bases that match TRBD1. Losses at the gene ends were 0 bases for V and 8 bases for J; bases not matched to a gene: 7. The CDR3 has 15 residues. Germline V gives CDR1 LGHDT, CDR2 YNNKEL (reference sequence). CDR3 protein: CASSQDTGGVMGYTF. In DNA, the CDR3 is TGTGCCAGCAGCCAAGACACAGGGGGCGTCATGGGCTACACCTTC.

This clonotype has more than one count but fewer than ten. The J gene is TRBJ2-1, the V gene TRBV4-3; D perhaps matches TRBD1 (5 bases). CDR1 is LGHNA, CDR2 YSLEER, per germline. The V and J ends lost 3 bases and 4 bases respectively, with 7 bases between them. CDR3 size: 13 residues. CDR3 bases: TGCGCCAGCAGCCAGGACATGTACAATGAGCAGTTCTTC. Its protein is CASSQDMYNEQFF.

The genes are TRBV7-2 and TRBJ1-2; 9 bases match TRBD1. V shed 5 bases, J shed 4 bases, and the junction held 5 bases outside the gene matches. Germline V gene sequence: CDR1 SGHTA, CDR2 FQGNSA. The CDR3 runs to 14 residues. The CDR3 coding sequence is TGTGCCAGCAGCGGGGGACAGGGCATCTATGGCTACACCTTC. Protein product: CASSGGQGIYGYTF. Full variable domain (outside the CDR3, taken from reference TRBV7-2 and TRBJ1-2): GAGVSQSPSNKVTEKGKDVELRCDPISGHTALYWYRQSLGQGLEFLIYFQGNSAPDKSGLPSDRFSAERTGGSVSTLTIQRTQQEDSAVYLCASSGGQGIYGYTFGSGTRLTVV.

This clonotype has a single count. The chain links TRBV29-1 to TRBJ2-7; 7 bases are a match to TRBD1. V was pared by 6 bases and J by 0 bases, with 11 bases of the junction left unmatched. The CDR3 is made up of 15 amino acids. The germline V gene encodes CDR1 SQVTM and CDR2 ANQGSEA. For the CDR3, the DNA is TGCAGCGTGTGGGGAACAGGGGCCAGCTCCTACGAGCAGTACTTC. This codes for CSVWGTGASSYEQYF.

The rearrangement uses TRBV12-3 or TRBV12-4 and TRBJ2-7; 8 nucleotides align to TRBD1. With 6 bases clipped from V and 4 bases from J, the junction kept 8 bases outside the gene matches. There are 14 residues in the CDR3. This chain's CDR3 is CASRRTGLVYEQYF. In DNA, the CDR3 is TGTGCCAGCAGGAGGACAGGGCTTGTTTACGAGCAGTACTTC.

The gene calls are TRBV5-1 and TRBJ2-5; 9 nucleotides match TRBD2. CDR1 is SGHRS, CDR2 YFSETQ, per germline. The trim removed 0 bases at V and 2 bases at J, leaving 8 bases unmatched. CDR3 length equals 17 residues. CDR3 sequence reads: CASSLAGSGGLQETQYF. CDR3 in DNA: TGCGCCAGCAGCTTGGCCGGGAGCGGGGGGCTACAAGAGACCCAGTACTTC.

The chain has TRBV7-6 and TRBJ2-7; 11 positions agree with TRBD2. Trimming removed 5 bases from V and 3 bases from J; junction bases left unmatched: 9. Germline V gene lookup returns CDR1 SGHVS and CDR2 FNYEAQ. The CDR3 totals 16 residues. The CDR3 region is CASSRTSGSSGYEQYF. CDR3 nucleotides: TGTGCCAGCAGCCGGACTAGCGGGTCATCCGGCTACGAGCAGTACTTC. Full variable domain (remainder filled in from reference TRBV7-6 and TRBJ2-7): GAGVSQSPRYKVTKRGQDVALRCDPISGHVSLYWYRQALGQGPEFLTYFNYEAQQDKSGLPNDRFSAERPEGSISTLTIQRTEQRDSAMYRCASSRTSGSSGYEQYFGPGTRLTVT.

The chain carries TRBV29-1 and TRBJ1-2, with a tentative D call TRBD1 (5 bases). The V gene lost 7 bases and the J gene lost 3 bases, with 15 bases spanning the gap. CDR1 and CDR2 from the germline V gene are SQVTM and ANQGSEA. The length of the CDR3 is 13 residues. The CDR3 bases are TGCAGCGCTCTGACGGGGGTTGACTATGGCTACACCTTC. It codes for CSALTGVDYGYTF.

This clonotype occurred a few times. The chain's CDR3 is CSVGESGRTYNEQFF. CDR3 nucleotides: TGCAGCGTTGGTGAAAGCGGGAGGACCTACAATGAGCAGTTCTTC. The genes are TRBV29-1 and TRBJ2-1; 9 nucleotides match TRBD2. J was trimmed by 2 bases and V by 4 bases; bases with no gene match: 6. This CDR3 contains 15 residues. CDR1 SQVTM and CDR2 ANQGSEA come from the germline V gene.